The rows below give T cell receptor beta chains drawn from one sample of a study of OX40 agonist ivuxolimab in advanced cancers. Clones were read by immunoSEQ multiplex PCR, and TCRdb kept only the in-frame ones, dropping some. The sample holds 95,000 to 150,000 clones, 80% to 95% seen once. Material: CD4+ or CD8+ T cells sorted from blood, obtained in a trial of the OX40 agonist ivuxolimab. The receptors were sampled from an adult with an advanced solid tumor such as melanoma, head and neck, liver or kidney cancer. The CDR3 runs from the conserved cysteine through the conserved F or W. D genes are given only for firm matches. Part of the rows lack a size; the others show once, few, many or a class for expanded clones.

D gene	V gene	clone size	J gene	CDR3 protein	CDR3 DNA
NA	TRBV7-2	once	TRBJ1-2	CASSGTGLGGYTF	TGTGCCAGCAGCGGAACAGGGTTAGGCGGCTACACCTTC
TRBD2	TRBV6-1	NA	TRBJ2-2	CASSSGRANTGELFF	TGTGCCAGCAGTAGCGGGAGGGCGAACACCGGGGAGCTGTTTTTT
TRBD1	TRBV6-1	NA	TRBJ1-6	CASTETGLNSPLHF	TGTGCCAGCACCGAGACAGGGCTGAATTCACCCCTCCACTTT
NA	TRBV5-1	NA	TRBJ2-5	CASSLRSETQYF	TGCGCCAGCAGCTTGAGATCTGAGACCCAGTACTTC
NA	TRBV28	NA	TRBJ2-7	CASSLSYRAGYEQYF	TGTGCCAGCAGTTTATCGTACAGGGCTGGCTACGAGCAGTACTTC
TRBD1	TRBV19	NA	TRBJ1-1	CASSIPWDSPMNTEAFF	TGTGCCAGTAGTATCCCATGGGACAGCCCCATGAACACTGAAGCTTTCTTT
TRBD1	TRBV5-8	NA	TRBJ1-1	CASSLVPGQGIGGTEAFF	TGTGCCAGCAGCTTGGTGCCGGGACAGGGGATAGGTGGCACTGAAGCTTTCTTT
NA	TRBV28	NA	TRBJ1-5	CASSARGAGNQPQHF	TGTGCCAGCAGTGCTCGGGGCGCCGGCAATCAGCCCCAGCATTTT
NA	TRBV19	NA	TRBJ2-6	CASSMIQGHSGANVLTF	TGTGCCAGTAGTATGATCCAGGGCCACTCTGGGGCCAACGTCCTGACTTTC
NA	TRBV14	NA	TRBJ2-1	CASSQGWGPGDDEQFF	TGTGCCAGCAGCCAAGGGTGGGGGCCCGGGGATGATGAGCAGTTCTTC
NA	TRBV2	NA	TRBJ1-2	CASSEGGHLGYTF	TGTGCCAGCAGTGAGGGGGGTCATCTTGGCTACACCTTC
TRBD1	TRBV6-1	NA	TRBJ1-2	CASSRQGAEGYGYTF	TGTGCCAGCAGTAGACAGGGGGCCGAGGGCTATGGCTACACCTTC
NA	TRBV5-4	NA	TRBJ1-4	CASSPQAGGKEKLFF	TGTGCCAGCAGCCCCCAGGCGGGCGGAAAAGAAAAACTGTTTTTT
TRBD1	TRBV25-1	NA	TRBJ1-2	CASSERQGAGYGYTF	TGTGCCAGCAGTGAGCGACAGGGGGCCGGCTATGGCTACACCTTC
TRBD2	TRBV11-3	NA	TRBJ2-1	CASSALAGGNEQFF	TGTGCCAGCAGCGCACTAGCGGGAGGCAATGAGCAGTTCTTC
NA	TRBV15	NA	TRBJ1-2	CATSRDRQVAYGYTF	TGTGCCACCAGCAGAGATCGTCAGGTCGCCTATGGCTACACCTTC
NA	TRBV27	NA	TRBJ1-1	CASSLRARLQAFF	TGTGCCAGCAGTTTACGGGCCAGGCTCCAAGCTTTCTTT
TRBD1	TRBV19	once	TRBJ1-5	CASSPATGEQPQHF	TGTGCCAGTAGCCCCGCGACAGGGGAACAGCCCCAGCATTTT
NA	TRBV19	NA	TRBJ1-6	CASSIDVGVVNSPLHF	TGTGCCAGTAGTATAGATGTAGGGGTGGTGAATTCACCCCTCCACTTT
NA	TRBV28	NA	TRBJ1-5	CASSLLAGQPQHF	TGTGCCAGCAGTTTATTGGCCGGTCAGCCCCAGCATTTT
NA	TRBV19	NA	TRBJ1-5	CASSIPGGQPQHF	TGTGCCAGTAGTATCCCAGGTGGGCAGCCCCAGCATTTT
TRBD1	TRBV6-4	NA	TRBJ2-3	CASSDSRTGATDTQYF	TGTGCCAGCAGTGACTCAAGGACAGGGGCCACAGATACGCAGTATTTT
NA	TRBV5-6	NA	TRBJ2-7	CASSLAAYEQYF	TGTGCCAGCAGCTTGGCGGCCTACGAGCAGTACTTC
TRBD2	TRBV5-6	NA	TRBJ2-1	CASSLVSSGSNEQFF	TGTGCCAGCAGCTTGGTGTCTAGCGGGAGTAATGAGCAGTTCTTC
NA	TRBV5-5	once	TRBJ2-5	CASSLVVPGTQYF	TGTGCCAGCAGCTTGGTAGTTCCGGGGACCCAGTACTTC
NA	TRBV20-1	NA	TRBJ1-1	CSARDETEAFF	TGCAGTGCTAGAGACGAGACTGAAGCTTTCTTT
NA	TRBV7-2	once	TRBJ2-3	CASSWTVPGTDTQYF	TGTGCCAGCAGCTGGACGGTGCCGGGCACAGATACGCAGTATTTT
NA	TRBV9	once	TRBJ2-5	CASSASTPLYSQETQYF	TGTGCCAGCAGCGCAAGTACCCCCCTATATTCCCAAGAGACCCAGTACTTC
TRBD1	TRBV4-3	NA	TRBJ2-7	CASSRTLGLNDRGVYEQYF	TGCGCCAGCAGCCGCACACTCGGGTTAAATGACAGGGGGGTCTACGAGCAGTACTTC
NA	TRBV28	few	TRBJ2-7	CASRQISYEQYF	TGTGCCAGCCGACAAATCTCCTACGAGCAGTACTTC
TRBD1	TRBV6-1	NA	TRBJ2-1	CASKGTGAYNEQFF	TGTGCCAGCAAAGGGACAGGGGCCTACAATGAGCAGTTCTTC
NA	TRBV7-8	NA	TRBJ2-3	CASSFSRARHTDTQYF	TGTGCCAGCAGCTTCAGCAGGGCCCGGCACACAGATACGCAGTATTTT
NA	TRBV10-2	NA	TRBJ2-6	CASSEAGISGANVLTF	TGCGCCAGCAGTGAGGCGGGTATCTCTGGGGCCAACGTCCTGACTTTC
TRBD1	TRBV5-6	NA	TRBJ1-6	CASSLRGPGGSPLHF	TGTGCCAGCAGCTTGAGGGGGCCAGGTGGGTCACCCCTCCACTTT
TRBD1	TRBV14	NA	TRBJ2-7	CASSQWAGGYEQYF	TGTGCCAGCAGCCAGTGGGCAGGGGGCTACGAGCAGTACTTC
TRBD1	TRBV19	NA	TRBJ1-3	CASSWGTVHSGNTIYF	TGTGCCAGTAGTTGGGGGACAGTTCACTCTGGAAACACCATATATTTT
NA	TRBV11-2	NA	TRBJ2-5	CASSPLTGSFQETQYF	TGTGCCAGCAGCCCTCTTACAGGGTCTTTCCAAGAGACCCAGTACTTC
NA	TRBV11-2	NA	TRBJ1-2	CASSAERAPNYGYTF	TGTGCCAGCAGCGCGGAGAGGGCGCCTAACTATGGCTACACCTTC
NA	TRBV19	once	TRBJ1-3	CASRGDYSGNTIYF	TGTGCCAGTAGAGGGGATTACTCTGGAAACACCATATATTTT
NA	TRBV6-5	NA	TRBJ2-7	CASSEMGWLTSEQYF	TGTGCCAGCAGCGAGATGGGGTGGTTGACTTCAGAGCAGTACTTC
TRBD2	TRBV28	NA	TRBJ2-5	CAAGVRGETQYF	TGTGCAGCGGGAGTCCGTGGGGAGACCCAGTACTTC
TRBD2	TRBV11-2	NA	TRBJ2-1	CASSLLITSGVSYNEQFF	TGTGCCAGCAGCTTATTGATCACTAGCGGGGTATCCTACAATGAGCAGTTCTTC
NA	TRBV7-8	NA	TRBJ2-7	CASSLEYEQYF	TGTGCCAGCAGCTTAGAATACGAGCAGTACTTC
NA	TRBV2	once	TRBJ2-4	CASSPQQSNIQYF	TGTGCCAGCAGTCCACAGCAATCAAACATTCAGTACTTC
TRBD2	TRBV5-1	once	TRBJ2-7	CASALAGTSPYEQYF	TGCGCCAGCGCTTTAGCCGGGACTAGCCCCTACGAGCAGTACTTC
NA	TRBV14	NA	TRBJ2-7	CASSQVRYEQYF	TGTGCCAGCAGCCAAGTCCGTTACGAGCAGTACTTC
NA	TRBV7-3	NA	TRBJ2-3	CAVGDSTDTQYF	TGTGCCGTAGGGGATAGCACAGATACGCAGTATTTT
TRBD1	TRBV2	NA	TRBJ2-5	CASTGQGKETQYF	TGTGCCAGCACAGGACAGGGAAAAGAGACCCAGTACTTC
NA	TRBV7-3	NA	TRBJ2-6	CASSSHLVSGANVLTF	TGTGCCAGCAGCTCCCATCTCGTATCTGGGGCCAACGTCCTGACTTTC
NA	TRBV6-6	NA	TRBJ1-1	CASSDSKMNTEAFF	TGTGCCAGCAGTGACAGTAAAATGAACACTGAAGCTTTCTTT
TRBD1	TRBV7-9	NA	TRBJ1-1	CASSWGQENTEAFF	TGTGCCAGCAGCTGGGGACAGGAGAACACTGAAGCTTTCTTT
TRBD1	TRBV7-9	NA	TRBJ2-5	CASSAPTGVEETQYF	TGTGCCAGCAGCGCCCCAACAGGGGTGGAAGAGACCCAGTACTTC
NA	TRBV28	once	TRBJ2-5	CASSLRTVPQTQYF	TGTGCCAGCAGTCTTCGGACCGTCCCCCAGACCCAGTACTTC
NA	TRBV5-1	NA	TRBJ2-3	CASSFGSPTDTQYF	TGCGCCAGCAGCTTCGGGTCCCCCACAGATACGCAGTATTTT
NA	TRBV21-1	NA	TRBJ2-2	CASSLGTANTGELFF	TGTGCCAGCAGCCTTGGGACAGCGAACACCGGGGAGCTGTTTTTT
TRBD1	TRBV11-3	NA	TRBJ2-2	CASSLGGGQGPGELFF	TGTGCCAGCAGCCTTGGCGGGGGACAGGGCCCCGGGGAGCTGTTTTTT
TRBD1	TRBV18	once	TRBJ1-2	CASSPLEGANGYTF	TGTGCCAGCTCACCCCTGGAGGGGGCAAATGGCTACACCTTC
NA	TRBV7-3	NA	TRBJ2-5	CASSETSASETQYF	TGTGCCAGCAGTGAGACTTCCGCTTCAGAGACCCAGTACTTC